The rows below give T cell receptor beta chains drawn from one sample of a study of OX40 agonist ivuxolimab in advanced cancers. Sequencing used immunoSEQ multiplex PCR; TCRdb keeps in-frame clones, though not all of them. The data hold around 83,000 clones, with about 89% observed a single time. Sequencing used CD4+ or CD8+ T cells sorted from blood, obtained in a trial of the OX40 agonist ivuxolimab. The receptors derive from an adult with an advanced solid tumor such as melanoma, head and neck, liver or kidney cancer. Both conserved end residues are trimmed from each CDR3. Rows may omit the clone size; those that give it use once, few, many or a size class.

TRBJ2-7,TRBV5-1,-,ASNSGTGSYEQY
TRBJ1-2,TRBV5-1,-,ASSLGPAGGTVNYGYT
TRBJ1-2,TRBV10-3,-,AISEWAETYGYT
TRBJ1-1,TRBV4-2,-,ASSHALAGGGDTEAF
TRBJ2-3,TRBV4-2,-,ASQRDVGLDTQY
TRBJ1-4,TRBV28,-,ASRPGTVLGKLF
TRBJ1-2,TRBV30,few,AWSVGGGGYT
TRBJ1-4,TRBV27,-,APEDLREKLF
TRBJ2-3,TRBV7-2,once,ASRAGVLTDTQY
TRBJ2-7,TRBV28,-,ASRARAGTGGGEQY
TRBJ2-5,TRBV6-1,-,ASSEDSGDQETQY
TRBJ2-7,TRBV30,-,AWSTGGVSYEQY
TRBJ2-7,TRBV6-6,-,ASSSAYEQY
TRBJ1-1,TRBV2,-,ASTKGGPGTEAF
TRBJ2-7,TRBV21-1,-,ARPGTGTTYEQY
TRBJ2-1,TRBV27,-,ASSFLSGVEQF
TRBJ2-7,TRBV27,-,ASKAGGGYEQY
TRBJ2-7,TRBV5-1,-,ASRPDTGYEQY
TRBJ1-1,TRBV29-1,-,SVVLGGNTEAF
TRBJ2-3,TRBV7-2,-,ASSLGSTDTQY
TRBJ2-2,TRBV4-3,-,ASSQESRGNTGELF
TRBJ2-6,TRBV29-1,-,SVDGFLAGSGANVLT
TRBJ1-2,TRBV2,-,ASREGLATYGYT
TRBJ1-5,TRBV28,-,ASSIPGGLGSNQPQH
TRBJ1-2,TRBV6-1,-,ASRGQGSPNYGYT
TRBJ1-5,TRBV19,-,ASSKDRVRNQPQH
TRBJ1-2,TRBV29-1,-,SVDGGAGTTSNYGYT
TRBJ1-5,TRBV6-5,-,ASSPSGHQPQH
TRBJ1-2,TRBV28,once,ASSFPASGYGYT
-,TRBV7-2,-,ASSLEGGPYEQY
TRBJ1-5,TRBV6-5,once,ASSTDRLNQPQH
TRBJ2-1,TRBV19,-,ASSTDPSGSWYEQF
TRBJ2-1,TRBV28,-,ASRSWSDEQF
TRBJ2-7,TRBV10-3,-,AIKEGAGVNEQY
TRBJ2-2,TRBV7-7,-,ASSPTTNTGELF